A selection of T cell receptor beta chains follows, all from one sample in a study of blood T cell repertoires in COVID-19. Assay used: immunoSEQ multiplex PCR; TCRdb lists only in-frame clones, some missing. The sample has fewer than 200,000 clones, around 85% seen once. What was sequenced was PBMCs or T cells enriched from blood (not recorded which). These receptors were obtained from a woman in her thirties or forties with acute COVID-19. Both conserved end residues are trimmed from each CDR3. D genes are given only for firm matches. Part of the rows lack a size; the others show once, few, many or a class for expanded clones.

.,TRBJ1-1,.,TRBV30,AWGGQINTEAF
.,TRBJ1-2,.,TRBV4-1,ASSQVEGANYGYT
TRBD2,TRBJ2-1,once,TRBV6-5,ASSYQGTSSYNEQF
.,TRBJ2-5,.,TRBV5-1,ASSLQPTERETQY
.,TRBJ2-5,.,TRBV21-1,ASSNDRGETQY
TRBD2,TRBJ2-5,.,TRBV5-6,ASSLPGGSETQY
TRBD2,TRBJ2-1,.,TRBV29-1,SALGRLAGAHEQF
TRBD1,TRBJ1-2,few,TRBV29-1,SVEPPTGYHGYT
.,TRBJ2-2,.,TRBV10-3,ATRIDSLNTGELF
TRBD2,TRBJ2-3,.,TRBV7-3,ASSLGAAGVGDTQY
.,TRBJ2-4,once,TRBV27,ASSKQGTHKNIQY
TRBD1,TRBJ2-1,.,TRBV6-5,ASSKDRGGNEQF
.,TRBJ1-2,.,TRBV6-5,ASRQVGNNYGYT
.,TRBJ2-3,.,TRBV10-3,AISESTSFDTQY
TRBD1,TRBJ1-3,once,TRBV6-5,ASSYLLTGVGNTIY
.,TRBJ2-1,.,TRBV30,AWSSVYNEQF
TRBD1,TRBJ1-5,.,TRBV2,ASSEGQGMILGGNQPQH
TRBD1,TRBJ2-2,.,TRBV24-1,ATSDYGTADTGELF
.,TRBJ1-4,.,TRBV5-6,ASSSTLLDEKLF
TRBD2,TRBJ2-2,.,TRBV19,ASCAAWTSGSPGELF
TRBD1,TRBJ1-5,.,TRBV5-8,ASSSGQGGNQPQH
TRBD1,TRBJ1-2,.,TRBV5-4,ASSPALDRAYGYT
TRBD1,TRBJ1-2,.,TRBV27,ASTQGGIGGYT
TRBD2,TRBJ2-1,.,TRBV25-1,ASSEWSTSGRVDEQF